Below, 26 T cell receptor beta chains from the same sample are listed, as sequenced in a study of blood T cell repertoires in COVID-19. Produced via immunoSEQ multiplex PCR; TCRdb's table is partial and in-frame only. The data show roughly 380,000 clones, approximately 91% seen once. Sample: PBMCs or T cells enriched from blood (not recorded which). Receptors were obtained from a woman under 40 who had been exposed to COVID-19.

The V call is TRBV2, the J call TRBJ1-1; maybe TRBD1 (6 bases). Looked up from germline, CDR1 is SNHLY and CDR2 is FYNNEI. The CDR3 is 14 amino acids. Trimming left V 7 bases short and J 1 base short, with 13 bases between. CDR3 DNA sequence: TGTGCCAGCACCTGGGGGCCCTGGAACACTGAAGCTTTCTTT. This encodes CASTWGPWNTEAFF.

The chain joins TRBV12-3 or TRBV12-4 to TRBJ2-5; D ambiguous. The CDR3 totals 13 residues. Between the trimmed V and J ends, which lost 3 bases and 5 bases, there was a span of 10 bases. CDR3 bases: TGTGCCAGCAGTTTCGGTTGGGCGGAGACCCAGTACTTC. It is translated as CASSFGWAETQYF.

The V and J genes are TRBV10-3 and TRBJ2-1; D unclear. The V gene lost 3 bases and the J gene lost 7 bases, with 10 bases spanning the gap. This CDR3 has 13 residues. Germline assignment: CDR1 ENHRY and CDR2 SYGVKD. CDR3 sequence (DNA): TGTGCCATCAGTGATTCGACTGTTAATGAGCAGTTCTTC. As protein: CAISDSTVNEQFF.

This chain connects TRBV18 to TRBJ1-3; unclear D gene. The germline gives CDR1 KGHSH, CDR2 LQKENI. The CDR3 contains 16 residues. V was clipped by 4 bases and J by 0 bases, with 13 bases between them. The CDR3 nucleotides are TGTGCCAGCTCACGCCTCGATATGAGCTCTGGAAACACCATATATTTT. Translation gives CASSRLDMSSGNTIYF.

The genes are TRBV18 and TRBJ2-2; the match to TRBD1 covers 7 bases. Germline values: CDR1 KGHSH, CDR2 LQKENI. CDR3 length: 15 amino acids. The junction had 3 bases not matched to a gene; V was cut back by 0 bases and J by 5 bases. The CDR3 nucleotides read TGTGCCAGCTCACCACCCCGACAGGGTACCGGGGAGCTGTTTTTT. This encodes CASSPPRQGTGELFF.

This chain uses TRBV5-1 with TRBJ2-2; 12 bases agree with TRBD2. The CDR3 sequence is 15 residues long. Germline V lookup: CDR1 SGHRS, CDR2 YFSETQ. The ends lost 7 bases at V and 6 bases at J; junction bases unmatched: 7. CDR3 bases: TGCGCCAGCTTTAGACTAGCGGGAGACCCCGGGGAGCTGTTTTTT. This encodes CASFRLAGDPGELFF.

This clone was seen a handful of times. The chain is built from TRBV7-6 and TRBJ2-1; 10 bases agree with TRBD2. Germline V CDR1 and CDR2: SGHVS, FNYEAQ. The CDR3 spans 14 residues. V was pared by 4 bases and J by 4 bases, with 1 base of the junction left unmatched. DNA for the CDR3: TGTGCCAGCAGCTGGACTAGCGGATACAATGAGCAGTTCTTC. Amino acids: CASSWTSGYNEQFF.

The chain couples TRBV7-3 to TRBJ2-1; 7 bases line up with TRBD2. Germline CDR1 reads SGHTA; CDR2 reads FQGTGA. There are 15 residues in the CDR3. The V and J ends lost 3 bases and 5 bases, in that order; junction bases with no gene match: 7. In DNA form, the CDR3 reads TGTGCCAGCAGCTTGGGAGCGGGAAGGGACAATGAGCAGTTCTTC. It is translated as CASSLGAGRDNEQFF.

The V gene is TRBV28, the J gene TRBJ1-2, with 7 bases matching TRBD1. Losses at the gene ends were 7 bases for V and 3 bases for J; bases not matched to a gene: 5. CDR1 and CDR2 (germline): MDHEN, SYDVKM. CDR3 length: 13 amino acids. CDR3 bases: TGTGCCAGCACTACAGGGGTGCACTATGGCTACACCTTC. This sequence encodes CASTTGVHYGYTF.

The rearrangement links TRBV6-5 to TRBJ2-7; D not resolved. V lost 10 bases, J lost 7 bases, and 11 bases lay in between. This CDR3 is 10 amino acids long. CDR1 and CDR2 (germline): MNHEY, SVGAGI. CDR3 in DNA: TGTGCCACCGGGTTGCGGGAGCAGTACTTC. It specifies CATGLREQYF.

The J gene is TRBJ1-5, the V gene TRBV5-1; D might be TRBD1 (6 bases). This CDR3 is built from 16 residues. V lost 5 bases, J lost 0 bases, and 15 bases lay in between. The V gene's germline CDR1 is SGHRS and CDR2 YFSETQ. The chain's CDR3 is CASSPQGIYSNQPQHF. CDR3 nucleotides: TGCGCCAGCAGTCCGCAGGGGATCTATAGCAATCAGCCCCAGCATTTT.

This chain links TRBV12-3 or TRBV12-4 with TRBJ1-2, with TRBD1 matching 7 bases. This CDR3 spans 13 amino acids. Unmatched junction bases numbered 8, after V lost 7 bases and J lost 6 bases. Here the CDR3 reads CASTTGRGNGYTF. In DNA form, the CDR3 reads TGTGCCAGCACGACAGGGAGAGGTAATGGCTACACCTTC.

Note on this clone: One end of the junction does not line up with germline, which may come from a read error. V and J are TRBV7-7 and TRBJ2-5; 7 nucleotides agree with TRBD1. The CDR3 totals 13 residues. Germline V gives CDR1 SSHAT, CDR2 FNYEAQ (reference sequence). The CDR3, as DNA: TGTGCTAGCAGCAGGGGGAACCAAGAGACCCAGTACTTC. It is translated as CASSRGNQETQYF.

This clone is a singleton in its sample. The J gene is TRBJ2-1, the V gene TRBV5-6, with D uncertain. The germline V gene has CDR1 SGHDT and CDR2 YYEEEE. The CDR3 covers 11 residues. Between the trimmed V and J ends, which lost 5 bases and 4 bases, there was a span of 4 bases. Here the CDR3 DNA reads TGTGCCAGCAGGCTATACAATGAGCAGTTCTTC. Translating it yields CASRLYNEQFF.

The V call is TRBV1, the J call TRBJ2-3; the table's D call, TRBD1, was not checked against the DNA. TRBV1 counts as a pseudogene. This CDR3 spans 14 amino acids. The CDR3 coding sequence is TGCACCAGCAGCCTCCGGGACAGGGGACGTACGCAGTATTTT. It encodes CTSSLRDRGRTQYF.

The J gene is TRBJ1-1, the V gene TRBV5-1; tentative D call: TRBD1 (5 bases). This CDR3 is 14 amino acids long. V was cut by 0 bases and J by 10 bases, with 16 bases left in between. Germline V CDR1 and CDR2: SGHRS, YFSETQ. For the CDR3, the DNA is TGCGCCAGCAGCTTGGTTATTACCGGGACTCGAGCTTTCTTT. This translates into CASSLVITGTRAFF.

The chain has TRBV6-4 and TRBJ1-5; D perhaps matches TRBD1 (6 bases). The CDR3 runs to 16 residues. The V gene's germline CDR1 is MRHNA and CDR2 SNTAGT. V was trimmed by 2 bases and J by 4 bases, leaving 15 bases between them. CDR3 amino acids: CASSDGGRVGNQPQHF. The CDR3 DNA reads as TGTGCCAGCAGTGACGGGGGCAGGGTTGGAAATCAGCCCCAGCATTTT.

Of note for this clone: This sample also contains other DNA sequences that code for the same CDR3. The rearrangement uses TRBV30 and TRBJ2-7; the D is unclear. CDR3 size: 11 residues. Germline CDR1 and CDR2: GTSNPN and SVGIG (reference sequence). With 2 bases removed from V and 1 base from J, the gap between germline ends came to 3 bases. CDR3 region: CAWSLSYEQYF. The CDR3 DNA reads TGTGCCTGGAGTTTATCCTACGAGCAGTACTTC.

J is TRBJ2-7 and V is TRBV30; D is ambiguous. CDR1 and CDR2 (germline): GTSNPN, SVGIG (reference sequence). This CDR3 has 12 residues. V was clipped by 0 bases and J by 3 bases, with 6 bases between them. The CDR3 sequence: CAWSVRYYEQYF. CDR3 DNA: TGTGCCTGGAGTGTTAGATACTACGAGCAGTACTTC.

V usage is TRBV12-5 and J usage is TRBJ1-6, with 7 bases identical to TRBD1. Germline V gives CDR1 LGHNT, CDR2 FRNRAP. J was trimmed by 6 bases and V by 6 bases; bases with no gene match: 8. The length of the CDR3 is 15 residues. The chain's CDR3 is CASGLGTAINSPLHF. CDR3 sequence (DNA): TGTGCTAGTGGACTTGGGACAGCTATTAATTCACCCCTCCACTTT.

The chain has TRBV30 and TRBJ2-1; 14 nucleotides line up with TRBD2. Germline-derived CDR1 and CDR2 are GTSNPN and SVGIG (reference sequence). V shed 1 base and J 1 base; nucleotides not matched to a gene: 6. CDR3 length: 18 amino acids. DNA of the CDR3: TGTGCCTGGAGTGGGGGGACTAGCGGGAGTAAGTCCTACAATGAGCAGTTCTTC. Residues: CAWSGGTSGSKSYNEQFF.

The rearrangement joins TRBV7-3 to TRBJ2-5; no reliable D call. Germline loops: CDR1 SGHTA, CDR2 FQGTGA. V was cut by 6 bases and J by 0 bases, with 11 bases left in between. The CDR3 extends over 14 amino acids. The CDR3 spells CASRETENQETQYF. The CDR3 region has the DNA TGTGCCAGCAGAGAAACAGAAAACCAAGAGACCCAGTACTTC.

The chain is built from TRBV19 and TRBJ2-1, with a possible D match to TRBD2 (5 bases). Germline lookup yields CDR1 LNHDA and CDR2 SQIVND (reference sequence). With 1 base removed from V and 2 bases from J, the gap between germline ends came to 9 bases. There are 15 residues in the CDR3. The chain's CDR3 is CASSIAAGPYNEQFF. In DNA form, the CDR3 reads TGTGCCAGTAGTATAGCTGCGGGTCCCTACAATGAGCAGTTCTTC.

This chain links TRBV9 with TRBJ2-3; weak D call: TRBD2 (7 bases). Germline V CDR1 and CDR2: SGDLS, YYNGEE. Deletions cut 1 base from V and 2 bases from J, with 11 bases between. The CDR3 covers 15 residues. As DNA, the CDR3 is TGTGCCAGCAGCGTACAAGCGGGACACACAGATACGCAGTATTTT. Its protein product is CASSVQAGHTDTQYF.

This clone showed up just once. The chain employs TRBV7-3 and TRBJ2-7; 9 bases align to TRBD2. This CDR3 is 15 amino acids long. V was pared by 1 base and J by 5 bases, with 6 bases of the junction left unmatched. Germline V gene sequence: CDR1 SGHTA, CDR2 FQGTGA. The CDR3 loop is CASSLSGTSRHEQYF. In nucleotides, the CDR3 is TGTGCCAGCAGCTTAAGCGGGACTAGCAGGCACGAGCAGTACTTC.

This chain connects TRBV7-2 to TRBJ2-4, with TRBD1 matching over 7 bases. CDR3 length: 15 residues. The V gene's germline CDR1 is SGHTA and CDR2 FQGNSA. V was pared by 1 base and J by 5 bases, with 5 bases of the junction left unmatched. This chain's CDR3 is CASSLVRQGENIQYF. The CDR3 DNA follows: TGTGCCAGCAGCTTAGTGCGACAGGGAGAAAACATTCAGTACTTC.